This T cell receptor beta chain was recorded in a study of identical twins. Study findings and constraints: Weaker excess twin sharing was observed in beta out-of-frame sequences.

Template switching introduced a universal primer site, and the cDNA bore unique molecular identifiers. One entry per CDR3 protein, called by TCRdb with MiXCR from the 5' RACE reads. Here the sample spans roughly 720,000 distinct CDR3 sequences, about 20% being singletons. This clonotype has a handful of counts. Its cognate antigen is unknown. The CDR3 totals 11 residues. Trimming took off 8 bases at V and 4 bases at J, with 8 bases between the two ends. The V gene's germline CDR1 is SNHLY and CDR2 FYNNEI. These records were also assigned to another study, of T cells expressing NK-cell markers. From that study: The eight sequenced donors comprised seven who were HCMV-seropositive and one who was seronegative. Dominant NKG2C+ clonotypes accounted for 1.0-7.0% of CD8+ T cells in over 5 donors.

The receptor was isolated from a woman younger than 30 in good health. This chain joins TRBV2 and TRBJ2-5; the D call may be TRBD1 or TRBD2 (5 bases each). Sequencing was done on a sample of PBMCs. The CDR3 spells CASGGSETQYF. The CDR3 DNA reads TGTGCCAGCGGGGGATCAGAGACCCAGTACTTC.